This T cell receptor beta chain was profiled in a study of human thymus T cells. Corrective cardiac surgery supplied the resected thymus tissue. The table came from immunoSEQ multiplex PCR; TCRdb's copy has only in-frame clones and leaves some out. The sample includes approximately 70,000 clones, approximately 95% of them seen just once. Germline V gene lookup returns CDR1 SGHRS and CDR2 YFSETQ. J gave up 3 bases and V 1 base, and 4 bases lay outside the gene matches. This CDR3 region has 15 residues. V gene TRBV5-1 combines with J gene TRBJ2-7, with 10 bases fitting TRBD1. This receptor was identified in a girl younger than two with a congenital heart defect but otherwise immunologically healthy. The sample was thymus tissue. The CDR3 loop is CASSLIGQGGYEQYF. CDR3 DNA sequence: TGCGCCAGCAGCTTGATCGGACAGGGGGGCTACGAGCAGTACTTC.